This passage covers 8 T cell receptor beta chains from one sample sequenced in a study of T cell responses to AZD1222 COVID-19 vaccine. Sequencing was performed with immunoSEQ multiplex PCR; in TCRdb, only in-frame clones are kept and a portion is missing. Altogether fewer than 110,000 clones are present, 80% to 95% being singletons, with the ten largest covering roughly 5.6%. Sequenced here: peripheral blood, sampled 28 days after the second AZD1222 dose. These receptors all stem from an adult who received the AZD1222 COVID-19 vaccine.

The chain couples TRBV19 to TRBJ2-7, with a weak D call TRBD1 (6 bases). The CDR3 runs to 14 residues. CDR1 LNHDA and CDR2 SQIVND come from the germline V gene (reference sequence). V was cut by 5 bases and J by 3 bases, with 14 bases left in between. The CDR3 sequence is CASSLYTGIYEQYF. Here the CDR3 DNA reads TGTGCCAGTAGTCTCTACACAGGGATCTACGAGCAGTACTTC.

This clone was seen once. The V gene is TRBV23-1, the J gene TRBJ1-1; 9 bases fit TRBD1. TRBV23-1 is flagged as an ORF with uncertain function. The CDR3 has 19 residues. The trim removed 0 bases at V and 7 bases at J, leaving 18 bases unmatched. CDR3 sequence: CASSQSGRDRASTNGEAFF. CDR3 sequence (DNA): TGCGCCAGCAGTCAATCGGGCCGGGACAGGGCCTCTACGAACGGTGAAGCTTTCTTT.

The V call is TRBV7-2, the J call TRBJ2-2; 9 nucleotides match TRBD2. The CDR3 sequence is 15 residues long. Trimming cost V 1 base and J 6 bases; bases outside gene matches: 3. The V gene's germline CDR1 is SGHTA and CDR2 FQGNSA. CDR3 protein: CASSLGLAGSGELFF. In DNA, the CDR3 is TGTGCCAGCAGCTTAGGGCTAGCGGGATCCGGGGAGCTGTTTTTT.

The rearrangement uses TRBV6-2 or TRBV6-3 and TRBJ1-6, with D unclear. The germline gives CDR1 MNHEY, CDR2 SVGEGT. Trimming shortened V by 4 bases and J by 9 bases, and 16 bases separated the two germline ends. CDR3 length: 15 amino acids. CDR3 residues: CASSLGSGYRSPLHF. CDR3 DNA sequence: TGTGCCAGCAGTTTAGGGTCCGGGTATCGTTCACCCCTCCACTTT.

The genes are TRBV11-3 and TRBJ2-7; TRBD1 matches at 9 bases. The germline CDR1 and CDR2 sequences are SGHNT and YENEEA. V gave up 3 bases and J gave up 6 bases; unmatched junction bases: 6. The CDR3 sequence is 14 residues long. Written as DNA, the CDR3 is TGTGCCAGCAGCTTCTCGGGACAGGGCGGCGAGCAGTACTTC. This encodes CASSFSGQGGEQYF. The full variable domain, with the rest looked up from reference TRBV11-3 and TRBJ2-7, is EAGVVQSPRYKIIEKKQPVAFWCNPISGHNTLYWYLQNLGQGPELLIRYENEEAVDDSQLPKDRFSAERLKGVDSTLKIQPAELGDSAVYLCASSFSGQGGEQYFGPGTRLTVT.

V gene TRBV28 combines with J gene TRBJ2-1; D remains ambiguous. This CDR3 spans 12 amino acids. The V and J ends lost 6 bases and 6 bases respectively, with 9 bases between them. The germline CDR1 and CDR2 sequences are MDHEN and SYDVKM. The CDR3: CASRNLGNEQFF. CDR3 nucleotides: TGTGCCAGCAGAAATCTAGGCAATGAGCAGTTCTTC. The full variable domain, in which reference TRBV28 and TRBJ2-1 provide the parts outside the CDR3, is DVKVTQSSRYLVKRTGEKVFLECVQDMDHENMFWYRQDPGLGLRLIYFSYDVKMKEKGDIPEGYSVSREKKERFSLILESASTNQTSMYLCASRNLGNEQFFGPGTRLTVL.

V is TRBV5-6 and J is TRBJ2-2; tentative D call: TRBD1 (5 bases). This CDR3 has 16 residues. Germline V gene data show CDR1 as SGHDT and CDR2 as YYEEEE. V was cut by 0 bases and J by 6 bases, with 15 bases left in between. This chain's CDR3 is CASSLGPGKGAGELFF. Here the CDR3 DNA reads TGTGCCAGCAGCTTGGGTCCAGGGAAAGGGGCCGGGGAGCTGTTTTTT. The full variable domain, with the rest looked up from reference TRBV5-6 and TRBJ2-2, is DAGVTQSPTHLIKTRGQQVTLRCSPKSGHDTVSWYQQALGQGPQFIFQYYEEEERQRGNFPDRFSGHQFPNYSSELNVNALLLGDSALYLCASSLGPGKGAGELFFGEGSRLTVL.

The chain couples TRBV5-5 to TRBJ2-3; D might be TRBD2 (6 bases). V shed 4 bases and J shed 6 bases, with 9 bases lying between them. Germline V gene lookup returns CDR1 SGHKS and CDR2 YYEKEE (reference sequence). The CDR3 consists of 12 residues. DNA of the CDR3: TGTGCCAGCAGCCGGGGGTCCGATACGCAGTATTTT. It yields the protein CASSRGSDTQYF.